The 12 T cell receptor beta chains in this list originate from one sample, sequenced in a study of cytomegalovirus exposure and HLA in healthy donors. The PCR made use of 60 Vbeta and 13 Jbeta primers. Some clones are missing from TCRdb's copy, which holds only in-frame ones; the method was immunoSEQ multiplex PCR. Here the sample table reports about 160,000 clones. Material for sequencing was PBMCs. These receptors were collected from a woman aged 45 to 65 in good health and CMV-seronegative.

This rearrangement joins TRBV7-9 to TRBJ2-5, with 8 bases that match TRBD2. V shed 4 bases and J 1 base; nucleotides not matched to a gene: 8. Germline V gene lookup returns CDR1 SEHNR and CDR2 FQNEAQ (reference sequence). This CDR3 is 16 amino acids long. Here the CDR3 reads CASSYEHGRAQETQYF. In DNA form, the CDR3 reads TGTGCCAGCAGCTACGAGCACGGGAGGGCCCAAGAGACCCAGTACTTC.

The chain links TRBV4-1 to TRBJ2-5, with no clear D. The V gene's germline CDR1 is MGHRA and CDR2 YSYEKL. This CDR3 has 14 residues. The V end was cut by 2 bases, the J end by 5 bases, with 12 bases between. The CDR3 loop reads CASSQNTVLETQYF. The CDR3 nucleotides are TGCGCCAGCAGCCAAAACACAGTTTTGGAGACCCAGTACTTC.

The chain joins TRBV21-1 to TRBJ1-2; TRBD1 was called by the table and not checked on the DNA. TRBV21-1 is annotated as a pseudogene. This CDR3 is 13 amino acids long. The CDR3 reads CASSWTKGYGYTF. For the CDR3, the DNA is TGTGCCAGCAGCTGGACAAAGGGATATGGCTACACCTTC.

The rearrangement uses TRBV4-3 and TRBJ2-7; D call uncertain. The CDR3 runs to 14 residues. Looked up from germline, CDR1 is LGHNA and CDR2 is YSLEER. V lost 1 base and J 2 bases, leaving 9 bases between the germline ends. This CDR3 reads CASSQASIAYEQYF. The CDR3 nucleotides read TGCGCCAGCAGCCAAGCCTCAATAGCCTACGAGCAGTACTTC.

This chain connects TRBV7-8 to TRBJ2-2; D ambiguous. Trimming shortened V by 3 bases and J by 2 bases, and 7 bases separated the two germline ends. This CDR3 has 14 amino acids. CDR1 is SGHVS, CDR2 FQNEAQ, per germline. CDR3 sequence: CASSFFTNTGELFF. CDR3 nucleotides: TGTGCCAGCAGCTTTTTCACAAACACCGGGGAGCTGTTTTTT.

CDR3 amino acids: CASSRIDRVNQPQHF. CDR3 DNA sequence: TGTGCCAGTAGCCGGATCGACAGGGTAAATCAGCCCCAGCATTTT. The chain has TRBV19 and TRBJ1-5; TRBD1 matches 7 bases. This CDR3 spans 15 amino acids. Germline trimming cut 6 bases from V and 4 bases from J; bases unmatched to any gene: 9. Germline CDR1 is LNHDA and CDR2 is SQIVND (reference sequence).

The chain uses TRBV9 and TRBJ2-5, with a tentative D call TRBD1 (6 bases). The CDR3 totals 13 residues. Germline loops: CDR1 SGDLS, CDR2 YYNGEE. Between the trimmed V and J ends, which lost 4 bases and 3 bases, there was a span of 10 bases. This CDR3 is CASSPGVEETQYF. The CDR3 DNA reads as TGTGCCAGCAGCCCAGGGGTGGAAGAGACCCAGTACTTC.

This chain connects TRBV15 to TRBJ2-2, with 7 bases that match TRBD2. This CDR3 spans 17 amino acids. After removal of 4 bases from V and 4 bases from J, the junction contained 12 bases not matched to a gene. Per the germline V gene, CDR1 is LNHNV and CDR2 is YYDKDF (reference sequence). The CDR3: CATSTPGSTSATGELFF. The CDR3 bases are TGTGCCACCAGCACACCCGGGTCCACTAGCGCCACCGGGGAGCTGTTTTTT.

CDR3 coding DNA: TGTGCCACAAGACAGGGGTATAGGACCGGGGAGCTGTTTTTT. It translates to CATRQGYRTGELFF. The chain links TRBV19 to TRBJ2-2; 8 bases fit TRBD1. The V gene's germline CDR1 is LNHDA and CDR2 SQIVND (reference sequence). V shed 10 bases, J shed 5 bases, and the junction held 9 bases outside the gene matches. The CDR3 is 14 amino acids.

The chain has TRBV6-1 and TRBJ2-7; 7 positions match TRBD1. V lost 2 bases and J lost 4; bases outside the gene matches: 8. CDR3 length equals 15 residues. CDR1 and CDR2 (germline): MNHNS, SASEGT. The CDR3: CASSETRDSLYEQYF. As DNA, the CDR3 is TGTGCCAGCAGTGAAACAAGGGACAGCCTTTACGAGCAGTACTTC.

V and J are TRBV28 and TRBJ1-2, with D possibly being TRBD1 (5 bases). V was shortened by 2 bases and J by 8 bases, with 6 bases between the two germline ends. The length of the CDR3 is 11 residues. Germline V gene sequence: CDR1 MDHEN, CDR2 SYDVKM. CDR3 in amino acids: CASSLGAGYTF. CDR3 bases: TGTGCCAGCAGTTTAGGGGCGGGCTACACCTTC.

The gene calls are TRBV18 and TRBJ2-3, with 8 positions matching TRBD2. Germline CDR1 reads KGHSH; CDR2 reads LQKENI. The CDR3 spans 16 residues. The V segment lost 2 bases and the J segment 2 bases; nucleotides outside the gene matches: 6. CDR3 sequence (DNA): TGTGCCAGCTCACCAGAGCCTAGCGGGCTCACAGATACGCAGTATTTT. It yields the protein CASSPEPSGLTDTQYF. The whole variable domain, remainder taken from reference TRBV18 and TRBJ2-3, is NAGVMQNPRHLVRRRGQEARLRCSPMKGHSHVYWYRQLPEEGLKFMVYLQKENIIDESGMPKERFSAEFPKEGPSILRIQQVVRGDSAAYFCASSPEPSGLTDTQYFGPGTRLTVL.